One and the same sample provided the 18 T cell receptor beta chains below, sequenced in a study of Ad26.COV2.S vaccination and SARS-CoV-2 variants. The repertoire was sequenced with immunoSEQ multiplex PCR; TCRdb's copy has only in-frame clones and lacks some. Of roughly 450,000 clones in the sample, around 90% were seen once. Treatment in this sample: about 20 received Ad26.COV2.S at low or high dose, single or two shots; 5 received placebo; per-sample allocation not given. Collection of the samples took place on day 63 after the first injection of vaccine or placebo. This sample comprised peripheral blood, obtained in a trial of Ad26.COV2.S vaccine versus placebo. These receptors all stem from a person between 18 and 60 years old who received the Ad26.COV2.S COVID-19 vaccine or a placebo.

This clone was seen just once. This chain connects TRBV11-2 to TRBJ2-3, with D maybe TRBD1 (5 bases). V was trimmed by 6 bases and J by 5 bases, leaving 15 bases between them. This CDR3 spans 14 amino acids. Germline V lookup: CDR1 SGHAT, CDR2 FQNNGV. CDR3 protein: CASSPTPGIDTQYF. CDR3 in DNA: TGTGCCAGCAGTCCGACGCCAGGGATAGATACGCAGTATTTT.

CDR3 region: CATPGASGRALETQYF. The CDR3 nucleotides read TGTGCCACCCCAGGAGCTAGCGGGAGGGCCTTGGAGACCCAGTACTTC. The V and J genes are TRBV2 and TRBJ2-5; TRBD2 matches at 12 bases. V trimming: 10 bases; J trimming: 5 bases; junction bases outside the gene matches: 14. This CDR3 is built from 16 residues. Per the germline V gene, CDR1 is SNHLY and CDR2 is FYNNEI.

This chain connects TRBV6-5 to TRBJ2-2, with TRBD2 as a possible D gene (6 bases). This CDR3 is 15 amino acids long. Trimming removed 4 bases from V and 3 bases from J, with 12 bases in between. Germline V gene lookup returns CDR1 MNHEY and CDR2 SVGAGI. The CDR3 DNA is TGTGCCAGCAGTTGGGGACTCACTGACACCGGGGAGCTGTTTTTT. Amino acid sequence: CASSWGLTDTGELFF.

This rearrangement joins TRBV30 to TRBJ1-3, with D possibly matching TRBD1 (6 bases). Trimming shortened V by 3 bases and J by 4 bases, and 19 bases separated the two germline ends. Germline lookup yields CDR1 GTSNPN and CDR2 SVGIG (reference sequence). CDR3 length equals 16 residues. CDR3 amino acids: CAWRRSGGRSGNTIYF. The CDR3 coding sequence is TGTGCCTGGAGAAGATCTGGGGGCAGATCCGGAAACACCATATATTTT.

The chain couples TRBV11-2 to TRBJ2-1; tentatively, D is TRBD2 (8 bases). The CDR3 sequence is 19 residues long. Between the trimmed V and J ends, which lost 7 bases and 0 bases, there was a span of 25 bases. The germline V gene encodes CDR1 SGHAT and CDR2 FQNNGV. CDR3 protein: CASTTRGLAGYSSYNEQFF. The CDR3, as DNA: TGTGCCAGCACCACTAGGGGGCTAGCGGGCTATAGCTCCTACAATGAGCAGTTCTTC. Looking up the rest from reference TRBV11-2 and TRBJ2-1 gives the full variable domain: EAGVAQSPRYKIIEKRQSVAFWCNPISGHATLYWYQQILGQGPKLLIQFQNNGVVDDSQLPKDRFSAERLKGVDSTLKIQPAKLEDSAVYLCASTTRGLAGYSSYNEQFFGPGTRLTVL.

This clone was seen a few times. This chain links TRBV15 with TRBJ1-5; 8 bases map to TRBD1. The CDR3 runs to 15 residues. V lost 5 bases and J lost 3; bases outside the gene matches: 6. Germline V gene data show CDR1 as LNHNV and CDR2 as YYDKDF (reference sequence). CDR3 DNA sequence: TGTGCCACCAGCGCCGGGACAGGAATCAATCAGCCCCAGCATTTT. The encoded protein is CATSAGTGINQPQHF.

Notes on this clone: A read error may produce the germline difference seen at one junction end. The V call is TRBV24-1, the J call TRBJ1-2, with D unresolved. The CDR3 sequence is 12 residues long. Germline-derived CDR1 and CDR2 are KGHDR and SFDVKD. DNA of the CDR3: TGTGCCACCAGTGACCAAAACTATCGCTACACCTTC. The encoded protein is CATSDQNYRYTF.

The chain joins TRBV7-9 to TRBJ1-6; a possible D gene is TRBD1 (5 bases). Germline V gene sequence: CDR1 SEHNR, CDR2 FQNEAQ (reference sequence). The CDR3 length is 13 residues. CDR3 in amino acids: CATQRGDRSPLHF. CDR3 DNA: TGTGCGACTCAAAGAGGGGATAGATCACCCCTCCACTTT. Full variable domain (rest looked up from reference TRBV7-9 and TRBJ1-6): DTGVSQNPRHKITKRGQNVTFRCDPISEHNRLYWYRQTLGQGPEFLTYFQNEAQLEKSRLLSDRFSAERPKGSFSTLEIQRTEQGDSAMYLCATQRGDRSPLHFGNGTRLTVT.

The chain couples TRBV29-1 to TRBJ2-7, with D possibly being TRBD2 (6 bases). The germline gives CDR1 SQVTM, CDR2 ANQGSEA. Deletions cut 3 bases from V and 2 bases from J, with 17 bases between. There are 15 residues in the CDR3. CDR3 nucleotide sequence: TGCAGCGTTGATGCCCTATACAGCGGGCCCTACGAGCAGTACTTC. Residues: CSVDALYSGPYEQYF.

The chain combines TRBV10-1 with TRBJ2-3, with TRBD2 matching 13 bases. CDR3 length equals 15 residues. V lost 5 bases to trimming and J lost 6 bases; unmatched junction nucleotides: 5. Germline CDR1 and CDR2: WNHNN and SYGVQD (reference sequence). The CDR3 loop reads CASSRTSGRADTQYF. The CDR3 nucleotides read TGCGCCAGCAGTCGGACTAGCGGGAGAGCCGATACGCAGTATTTT.

Comments on this clone: The identical CDR3 is also encoded by other nucleotide sequences in the sample. The chain carries TRBV9 and TRBJ1-6, with TRBD1 matching over 7 bases. CDR3 length: 12 amino acids. Trimming took 3 bases from V and 9 from J; bases not matched to a gene: 0. Germline-derived CDR1 and CDR2 are SGDLS and YYNGEE. This chain's CDR3 is CASSAGGSPLHF. The DNA of the CDR3 is TGTGCCAGCAGCGCAGGGGGTTCACCCCTCCACTTT.

V is TRBV4-1 and J is TRBJ2-3; possibly TRBD2 for D (6 bases). Germline V gene sequence: CDR1 MGHRA, CDR2 YSYEKL. V gave up 0 bases and J gave up 2 bases, with 15 bases separating them. This CDR3 contains 17 residues. CDR3 amino acids: CASSQDGSGVFTDTQYF. For the CDR3, the DNA is TGCGCCAGCAGCCAAGACGGGTCGGGAGTGTTCACAGATACGCAGTATTTT.

The CDR3 nucleotides are TGTGCCAGTAGTATAGACCTTACAGGACACACCGGGGAGCTGTTTTTT. This gives the protein CASSIDLTGHTGELFF. The chain employs TRBV19 and TRBJ2-2; D might be TRBD1 (5 bases). Germline loops: CDR1 LNHDA, CDR2 SQIVND (reference sequence). Trimming took 0 bases from V and 3 from J, leaving 11 bases between them. The CDR3 loop spans 16 amino acids.

The CDR3 DNA sequence: TGCGCCAGCAGCCAAGAAGAGGGGACCTACGAGCAGTACTTC. Translating it yields CASSQEEGTYEQYF. The gene calls are TRBV4-1 and TRBJ2-7; D tentatively fits TRBD1 or TRBD2 (5 bases each). This CDR3 region has 14 residues. V shed 0 bases and J shed 2 bases, with 8 bases lying between them. Germline V lookup: CDR1 MGHRA, CDR2 YSYEKL.

This rearrangement joins TRBV18 to TRBJ2-5; the D gene is possibly TRBD2 (5 bases). The CDR3 length is 14 residues. V was cut by 2 bases and J by 2 bases, with 9 bases left in between. The germline gives CDR1 KGHSH, CDR2 LQKENI. DNA of the CDR3: TGTGCCAGCTCACCAATCGGGAAACAAGAGACCCAGTACTTC. It translates to CASSPIGKQETQYF. The full variable domain, completed using reference TRBV18 and TRBJ2-5, is NAGVMQNPRHLVRRRGQEARLRCSPMKGHSHVYWYRQLPEEGLKFMVYLQKENIIDESGMPKERFSAEFPKEGPSILRIQQVVRGDSAAYFCASSPIGKQETQYFGPGTRLLVL.

This chain connects TRBV5-4 to TRBJ2-1; no definite D call. This CDR3 contains 15 residues. V gave up 4 bases and J gave up 0 bases, with 11 bases separating them. Germline-derived CDR1 and CDR2 are SGHNT and YYREEE (reference sequence). In DNA form, the CDR3 reads TGTGCCAGCAGCCCCCCATTCGTCTCCTACAATGAGCAGTTCTTC. Amino acid sequence: CASSPPFVSYNEQFF.

This chain uses TRBV13 with TRBJ1-1; 7 bases agree with TRBD1. This CDR3 comprises 16 residues. J was trimmed by 0 bases and V by 5 bases; bases with no gene match: 9. CDR1 PRHDT and CDR2 FYEKMQ come from the germline V gene (reference sequence). The CDR3 sequence: CASSTGDPQVNTEAFF. The CDR3 DNA reads TGTGCCAGCAGCACAGGGGACCCACAGGTGAACACTGAAGCTTTCTTT.

The chain employs TRBV7-9 and TRBJ2-1, with 10 bases matching TRBD2. The CDR3 contains 15 residues. The germline gives CDR1 SEHNR, CDR2 FQNEAQ (reference sequence). V shed 5 bases and J 3 bases; nucleotides not matched to a gene: 4. The CDR3 nucleotides read TGTGCCAGCAGCAATAGCGGGAGGCTCTACAATGAGCAGTTCTTC. It translates to CASSNSGRLYNEQFF.